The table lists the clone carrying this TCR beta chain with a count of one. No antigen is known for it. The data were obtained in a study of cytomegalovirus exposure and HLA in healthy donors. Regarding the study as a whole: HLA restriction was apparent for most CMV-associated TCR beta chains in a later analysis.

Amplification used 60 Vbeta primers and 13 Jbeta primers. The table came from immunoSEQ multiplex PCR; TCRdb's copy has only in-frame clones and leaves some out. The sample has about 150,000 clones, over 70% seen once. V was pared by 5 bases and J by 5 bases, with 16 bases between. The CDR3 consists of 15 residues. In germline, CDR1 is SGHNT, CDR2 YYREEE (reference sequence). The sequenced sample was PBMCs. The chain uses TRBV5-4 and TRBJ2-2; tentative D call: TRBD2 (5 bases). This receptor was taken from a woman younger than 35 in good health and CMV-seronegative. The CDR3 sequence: CASSLAGLGTGELFF. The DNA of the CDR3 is TGTGCCAGCAGTCTAGCCGGATTAGGGACCGGGGAGCTGTTTTTT. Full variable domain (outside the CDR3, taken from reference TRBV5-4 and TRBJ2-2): ETGVTQSPTHLIKTRGQQVTLRCSSQSGHNTVSWYQQALGQGPQFIFQYYREEENGRGNFPPRFSGLQFPNYSSELNVNALELDDSALYLCASSLAGLGTGELFFGEGSRLTVL.